This is a list of T cell receptor beta chains from one sample in a study of regulatory T cells in long-lasting Graves disease. TCRdb re-called the multiplex PCR reads through MiXCR, storing one row per CDR3 protein. The sample carries a few hundred thousand distinct CDR3 sequences, approximately 23% recorded once. Here the sequenced sample was peripheral blood mononuclear cells (PBMCs), taken when the disease was refractory, from a patient treated with antithyroid drugs. These receptor sequences come from a woman aged 40 to 49 with Graves disease. The CDR3 runs from the conserved cysteine through the conserved F or W. The D gene is left open where the match is weak. Clone size is not always given. Where it is, it says once, few, many or a class for expanded clones.

CASSSGQSTNEKLFF TGTGCCAGCAGCTCGGGACAGTCAACTAATGAAAAACTGTTTTTT TRBD1 TRBV7-9 many TRBJ1-4
CASTRQGADYGYTF TGTGCCAGCACAAGACAGGGGGCGGACTATGGCTACACCTTC TRBD1 TRBV12-3/TRBV12-4 many TRBJ1-2
CASSSTGQGNTGELFF TGTGCCAGCAGCTCCACCGGACAGGGGAACACCGGGGAGCTGTTTTTT TRBD1 TRBV7-9 few TRBJ2-2
CASSYSRHGETQYF TGTGCCAGCAGTTACTCTCGGCACGGAGAGACCCAGTACTTC - TRBV6-5 many TRBJ2-5
CASSSRNPGHISGNTIYF TGTGCCAGCAGTTCCCGGAATCCGGGACATATCTCTGGAAACACCATATATTTT - TRBV12-3/TRBV12-4 many TRBJ1-3
CASSGYGRAFETQYF TGTGCCAGCAGTGGTTACGGGAGGGCCTTCGAGACCCAGTACTTC TRBD2 TRBV6-1 - TRBJ2-5
CASSGRGSAGGIPDTQYF TGTGCCAGCAGTGGAAGGGGTTCAGCGGGAGGCATTCCAGATACGCAGTATTTT TRBD2 TRBV2 - TRBJ2-3
CASSGAGYEQYF TGTGCCAGCAGCGGAGCGGGGTACGAGCAGTACTTC TRBD2 TRBV9 many TRBJ2-7
CASSQTGRGEQYF TGTGCCAGCAGCCAGACCGGACGGGGCGAGCAGTACTTC - TRBV6-2/TRBV6-3 few TRBJ2-7
CASSQGQFFNEKLFF TGCGCCAGCAGCCAGGGACAGTTCTTTAATGAAAAACTGTTTTTT TRBD1 TRBV5-1 - TRBJ1-4
CASRAGTSGISYEQYF TGTGCCAGCAGGGCCGGGACTAGCGGGATCTCCTACGAGCAGTACTTC TRBD2 TRBV11-2 many TRBJ2-7
CASSLGGRPMNTEAFF TGTGCCAGCAGTTTGGGGGGACGGCCTATGAACACTGAAGCTTTCTTT - TRBV12-3/TRBV12-4 - TRBJ1-1
CASSFRGRTYNEQFF TGTGCCAGCAGTTTCCGGGGGCGTACCTACAATGAGCAGTTCTTC - TRBV28 - TRBJ2-1
CASSYSKAGGAYEQYF TGTGCCAGCAGTTACTCGAAGGCGGGAGGAGCCTACGAGCAGTACTTC TRBD2 TRBV6-2/TRBV6-3 - TRBJ2-7
CASSDRQGGNQPQHF TGTGCCAGCAGTGATCGACAGGGCGGCAATCAGCCCCAGCATTTT TRBD1 TRBV6-2/TRBV6-3 many TRBJ1-5
CSVEARTSTGELFF TGCAGCGTTGAAGCCCGTACGAGCACCGGGGAGCTGTTTTTT - TRBV29-1 many TRBJ2-2
CASSSPGLATPEQYF TGTGCCAGCAGTTCTCCGGGACTAGCGACTCCCGAGCAGTACTTC TRBD2 TRBV28 many TRBJ2-7
CAWGRSVQETQYF TGTGCCTGGGGCAGATCAGTCCAAGAGACCCAGTACTTC - TRBV30 - TRBJ2-5
CASSFLPNYEQYF TGTGCCAGCAGCTTCCTGCCCAACTACGAGCAGTACTTC - TRBV11-2 - TRBJ2-7
CSARSGSKTDTQYF TGCAGTGCTCGAAGCGGGAGTAAGACAGATACGCAGTATTTT TRBD2 TRBV20-1 few TRBJ2-3
CASSYKYGALGFNEQYF TGTGCCAGCAGTTACAAATATGGTGCTCTGGGGTTCAACGAGCAGTACTTC - TRBV6-5 - TRBJ2-7
CASSLQGDRHIQPQHF TGTGCCAGTAGTCTCCAAGGGGACAGGCATATTCAGCCCCAGCATTTT TRBD1 TRBV19 many TRBJ1-5
CASSYSKWGGVPQHF TGTGCCAGCAGTTACTCGAAGTGGGGTGGTGTGCCCCAGCATTTT - TRBV6-2/TRBV6-3 - TRBJ1-5
CASSRQTDTQYF TGTGCCAGCAGCCGACAGACAGATACGCAGTATTTT - TRBV5-5 - TRBJ2-3
CSVVTPGAEQYF TGCAGCGTTGTAACCCCCGGGGCCGAGCAGTACTTC - TRBV29-1 many TRBJ2-7
CASSQDPSGSSTDTQYF TGCGCCAGCAGCCAGGACCCTAGCGGGTCTAGCACAGATACGCAGTATTTT TRBD2 TRBV5-1 - TRBJ2-3
CASSFQGGDQPQHF TGTGCCAGCAGTTTCCAAGGGGGCGATCAGCCCCAGCATTTT TRBD1 TRBV27 many TRBJ1-5
CASHRLGPLETEAFF TGTGCCAGCCATAGGCTGGGCCCCTTAGAAACTGAAGCTTTCTTT - TRBV11-2 many TRBJ1-1
CASSDWAGVAKNIQYF TGCGCCAGCAGTGATTGGGCGGGGGTAGCCAAAAACATTCAGTACTTC TRBD2 TRBV10-1 few TRBJ2-4
CASIEGVEFSTGELFF TGTGCCAGCATCGAAGGGGTCGAGTTTTCGACCGGGGAGCTGTTTTTT - TRBV28 many TRBJ2-2
CASSLMTGLNYGYTF TGCGCCAGCAGCTTGATGACAGGGCTAAACTATGGCTACACCTTC TRBD1 TRBV5-1 many TRBJ1-2
CASSYPDNFGQGFEPQHF TGTGCCAGCAGTTACCCCGATAATTTCGGACAGGGTTTTGAGCCCCAGCATTTT TRBD1 TRBV6-4 few TRBJ1-5
CASTTPLDRSYEQYF TGTGCCAGCACCACGCCCCTGGACAGGTCCTACGAGCAGTACTTC TRBD1 TRBV11-2 many TRBJ2-7
CASSSWDRLNYNYGYTF TGTGCCAGCAGTTCCTGGGACAGACTAAATTATAACTATGGCTACACCTTC TRBD1 TRBV12-3/TRBV12-4 many TRBJ1-2
CASRLATSYEQYF TGCGCCAGCCGACTAGCGACCTCCTACGAGCAGTACTTC TRBD2 TRBV5-1 - TRBJ2-7
CSATLAGVRDTQYF TGCAGTGCCACACTAGCGGGAGTGAGGGATACGCAGTATTTT TRBD2 TRBV20-1 - TRBJ2-3
CSASQLGKRASPLHF TGCAGTGCTAGTCAACTAGGGAAGAGGGCTTCACCCCTCCACTTT - TRBV20-1 many TRBJ1-6
CSATTGTGGRSPLHF TGCAGTGCTACCACCGGGACAGGGGGCAGATCACCCCTCCACTTT TRBD1 TRBV20-1 - TRBJ1-6
CASSLSPADTQYF TGTGCCAGCAGTTTATCCCCCGCCGATACGCAGTATTTT - TRBV27 - TRBJ2-3
CASSFRGTGAVKLFF TGTGCCAGCAGTTTCCGAGGGACAGGGGCAGTCAAACTGTTTTTT TRBD1 TRBV28 - TRBJ1-4
CSATQNGELFF TGCAGCGCCACACAAAACGGGGAGCTGTTTTTT - TRBV29-1 few TRBJ2-2
CASSLRPGQENEKLFF TGCGCCAGCAGCTTGCGCCCGGGACAGGAGAATGAAAAACTGTTTTTT TRBD1 TRBV5-1 - TRBJ1-4
CASSQRAQLAGGNEQYF TGTGCCAGCAGCCAACGGGCGCAACTAGCGGGAGGAAACGAGCAGTACTTC TRBD2 TRBV3-1 - TRBJ2-7
CASSPETGSYNEQFF TGTGCCAGCAGCCCTGAGACAGGGTCCTACAATGAGCAGTTCTTC TRBD1 TRBV28 - TRBJ2-1
CASQKSSGSGDTGELFF TGTGCCAGCCAAAAGTCTAGCGGGAGTGGAGACACCGGGGAGCTGTTTTTT TRBD2 TRBV12-3/TRBV12-4 - TRBJ2-2
CATGGRQIISGANVLTF TGTGCCACCGGGGGTCGGCAGATCATCTCTGGGGCCAACGTCCTGACTTTC - TRBV15 - TRBJ2-6
CASSRPDHDRQYF TGTGCCAGCAGTCGCCCTGACCACGATCGGCAGTACTTC - TRBV27 - TRBJ2-7
CASSLLGQASGANVLTF TGTGCCAGCAGTTTACTGGGACAGGCCTCTGGGGCCAACGTCCTGACTTTC TRBD1 TRBV28 many TRBJ2-6
CASSSRDRGLTMEQFF TGTGCCAGCAGTTCCCGCGACAGGGGATTGACAATGGAGCAGTTCTTC TRBD1 TRBV28 many TRBJ2-1
CASSSTRPGSGNQPQHF TGTGCCAGCAGTTCCACCCGGCCGGGTTCGGGCAATCAGCCCCAGCATTTT - TRBV28 many TRBJ1-5
CASSPRGLNTGELFF TGTGCCAGCAGTCCCCGCGGCTTGAACACCGGGGAGCTGTTTTTT - TRBV12-3/TRBV12-4 many TRBJ2-2
CASSLTGRGSGGVQPQHF TGTGCCAGCAGTTTGACAGGGAGGGGGTCTGGGGGGGTGCAGCCCCAGCATTTT TRBD1 TRBV28 - TRBJ1-5
CASSRPGQGEKNIQYF TGCGCCAGCAGCCGGCCGGGACAGGGGGAAAAAAACATTCAGTACTTC TRBD1 TRBV2 - TRBJ2-4
CASSFGGAETQYF TGTGCTAGCAGCTTTGGTGGGGCAGAGACCCAGTACTTC - TRBV7-7 many TRBJ2-5